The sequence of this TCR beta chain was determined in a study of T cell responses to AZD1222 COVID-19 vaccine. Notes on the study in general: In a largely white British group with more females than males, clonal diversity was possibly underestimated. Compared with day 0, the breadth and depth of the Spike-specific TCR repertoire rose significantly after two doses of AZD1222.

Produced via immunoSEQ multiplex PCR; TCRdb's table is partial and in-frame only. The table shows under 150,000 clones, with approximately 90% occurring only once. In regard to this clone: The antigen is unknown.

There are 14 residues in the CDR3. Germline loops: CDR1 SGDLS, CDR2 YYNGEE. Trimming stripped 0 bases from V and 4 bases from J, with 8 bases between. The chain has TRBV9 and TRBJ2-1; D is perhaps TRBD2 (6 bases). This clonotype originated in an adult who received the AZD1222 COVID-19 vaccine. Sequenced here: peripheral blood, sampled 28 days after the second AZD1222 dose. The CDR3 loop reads CASSVASEYNEQFF. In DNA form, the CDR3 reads TGTGCCAGCAGCGTAGCTAGCGAGTACAATGAGCAGTTCTTC.